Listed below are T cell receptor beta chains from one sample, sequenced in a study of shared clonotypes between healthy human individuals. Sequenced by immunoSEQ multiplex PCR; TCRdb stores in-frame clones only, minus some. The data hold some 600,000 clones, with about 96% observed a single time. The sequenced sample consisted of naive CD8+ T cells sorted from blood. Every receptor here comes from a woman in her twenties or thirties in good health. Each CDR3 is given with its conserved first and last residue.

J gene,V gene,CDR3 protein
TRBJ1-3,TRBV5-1,CASSLDLSGNTIYF
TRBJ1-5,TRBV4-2,CASSQDGGENNQPQHF
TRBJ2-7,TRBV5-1,CASSFSNSYYEQYF
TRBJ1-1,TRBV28,CASSLGVGFTEAFF
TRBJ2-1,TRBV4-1,CASSQDRTDYNEQFF
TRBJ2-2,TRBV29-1,CSVATAGELFF
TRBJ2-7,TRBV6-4,CASSDSNTLRRAYEQYF
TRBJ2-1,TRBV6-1,CASSELRGSSYNEQFF
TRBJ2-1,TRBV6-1,CASSESVLGQAYNEQFF
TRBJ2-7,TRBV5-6,CASSPVLGEQYF
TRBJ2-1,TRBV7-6,CASSLDFGALNEQFF
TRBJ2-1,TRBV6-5,CASSLGLAVNNEQFF
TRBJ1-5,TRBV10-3,CAITYSNQPQHF
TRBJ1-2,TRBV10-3,CAISEFTGIKDYGYTF
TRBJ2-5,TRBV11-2,CASSPWGRVETQYF
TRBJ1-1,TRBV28,CASSRTGDTTEAFF
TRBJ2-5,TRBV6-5,CASSLWTSGSETQYF
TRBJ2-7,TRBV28,CASSLVQSSYEQYF
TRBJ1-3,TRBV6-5,CASSSGHSGNTIYF
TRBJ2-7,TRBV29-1,CSVETRRQLPYEQYF
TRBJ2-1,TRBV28,CASSPDGSSYNEQFF
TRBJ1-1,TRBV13,CASSLGSTEAFF
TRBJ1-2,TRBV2,CASSTPGQGASNYGYTF
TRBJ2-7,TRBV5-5,CASGAGGSGEQYF
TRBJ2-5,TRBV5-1,CASSWAGGAQETQYF
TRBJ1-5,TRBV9,CASSRTGDSNQPQHF